What follows describes a single T cell receptor (beta chain). The antigen remains undetermined. Primers included in the PCR were 60 Vbeta and 13 Jbeta primers. Assay: immunoSEQ multiplex PCR; the TCRdb copy retains only in-frame clones and omits some. Of over 140,000 clones in the sample, approximately 82% are singletons; the top ten hold about 1.5%. The sample comes from a study of cytomegalovirus exposure and HLA in healthy donors. Across the whole study: Counted in an early data release were roughly 87 million unique TCRs from HLA-typed donors. Caucasian-associated ancestry cluster membership applied to under 85% of approximately 400 genotyped donors. Study-wide findings and caveats: The dataset shows that most TCR sequences were rare, while some public TCRs occurred in many donors. Differences between HLA loci emerged in a later analysis of TCR association rates, with DRB1 most and HLA-C fewest.

With 4 bases clipped from V and 1 base from J, the junction kept 10 bases outside the gene matches. CDR3 length equals 17 residues. Per germline, CDR1 SGHTA and CDR2 FQGNSA. The sample comprised PBMCs. This sequence joins TRBV7-2 and TRBJ2-1, with TRBD2 matching 7 bases. The receptor's source is a man aged 25 to 40 in good health and CMV-seropositive. The DNA of the CDR3 is TGTGCCAGCAGCTCCCCGGTGGGAGCGGGATCCTACAATGAGCAGTTCTTC. Amino acid sequence: CASSSPVGAGSYNEQFF.